This section outlines one T cell receptor beta chain sequence together with its context. TCRdb re-called the PCR reads via MiXCR. This table has around 21,000 clones, around 40% appearing once. This sample is drawn from a study of metastatic and nonmetastatic thyroid tumors. In the study overall: Thyroid patients, malignant and benign, had repertoires compared across blood and tumor or nodule tissue.

Thyroid surgery took place with no prior treatment in any patient. Material for sequencing was tumor tissue. The receptor comes from a female donor with papillary thyroid cancer or a benign thyroid nodule (not recorded which). Some clones in this sample may be carry-over from other donors' samples.

The CDR3 nucleotides read TGTGCCACCAGTGATTGGGACAGGGACACCGGGGAGCTGTTTTTT. Translating gives CATSDWDRDTGELFF. The chain has TRBV24-1 and TRBJ2-2, with 9 bases identical to TRBD1. Losses at the gene ends were 2 bases for V and 3 bases for J; bases not matched to a gene: 0. The CDR3 is 15 residues long. Germline CDR1 KGHDR, CDR2 SFDVKD.